A single sample gave rise to the 18 T cell receptor beta chains below, sequenced in a study of blood T cell repertoires in COVID-19 (dated by TCRdb to 2020 to 2021). Receptor libraries were prepared by the immunoSEQ multiplex PCR assay. Sourced from immuneACCESS, this table was stored by TCRdb with only in-frame sequences that have V and J called. A share of the clones is absent; for the studies checked, an unresolved V gene accounts for under half, and the remainder has no known explanation. Within this sample are under 200,000 clones, with around 82% of them counted one time only. Together, the top ten hold 0.95% to 1.5% of the sample. The material sequenced was peripheral blood. Source of these receptors: a man aged 60 to 69 who had recovered from COVID-19.

This chain links TRBV24-1 with TRBJ2-2, with 7 bases identical to TRBD1. V dropped 3 bases and J dropped 6; count of bases not matched to a gene: 6. CDR3 length equals 15 residues. Germline V gene lookup returns CDR1 KGHDR and CDR2 SFDVKD. The CDR3 sequence is CATSDPDRVPGELFF. In nucleotides, the CDR3 is TGTGCCACCAGTGATCCAGACAGGGTGCCCGGGGAGCTGTTTTTT.

The genes are TRBV5-1 and TRBJ2-1; 14 bases are a match to TRBD2. The CDR3 extends over 17 amino acids. The germline V gene encodes CDR1 SGHRS and CDR2 YFSETQ. V dropped 4 bases and J dropped 7; count of bases not matched to a gene: 10. In nucleotides, the CDR3 is TGCGCCAGCAGCATCGGACTAGCGGGGGGTTCCTTGAATGAGCAGTTCTTC. It encodes CASSIGLAGGSLNEQFF.

The rearrangement links TRBV5-8 to TRBJ1-5; 11 nucleotides agree with TRBD1. CDR3 length equals 16 residues. Losses at the gene ends were 0 bases for V and 2 bases for J; bases not matched to a gene: 1. CDR1 and CDR2 (germline): SGHTS, YDEGEE. CDR3 in amino acids: CASSLGDRGGNQPQHF. The CDR3 DNA reads TGTGCCAGCAGCTTGGGGGACAGGGGGGGCAATCAGCCCCAGCATTTT.

This sequence joins TRBV5-6 and TRBJ1-5; 7 nucleotides match TRBD1. The CDR3 covers 14 residues. The trim removed 4 bases at V and 5 bases at J, leaving 6 bases unmatched. Germline V gives CDR1 SGHDT, CDR2 YYEEEE. The CDR3 DNA reads TGTGCCAGCAGCCTTAAACAGGGGTATCAGCCCCAGCATTTT. It encodes CASSLKQGYQPQHF.

The chain joins TRBV11-2 to TRBJ1-2; 7 bases align to TRBD1. This CDR3 spans 13 amino acids. The J segment lost 7 bases and the V segment lost 4 bases, leaving 6 bases of the junction unmatched. Germline V gives CDR1 SGHAT, CDR2 FQNNGV. As DNA, the CDR3 is TGTGCCAGCAGCTCCGGACAGGCGGGTGGCTACACCTTC. Protein product: CASSSGQAGGYTF. Looking up the rest from reference TRBV11-2 and TRBJ1-2 gives the full variable domain: EAGVAQSPRYKIIEKRQSVAFWCNPISGHATLYWYQQILGQGPKLLIQFQNNGVVDDSQLPKDRFSAERLKGVDSTLKIQPAKLEDSAVYLCASSSGQAGGYTFGSGTRLTVV.

The genes are TRBV7-9 and TRBJ1-2; D might be TRBD1 (6 bases). Germline CDR1 SEHNR, CDR2 FQNEAQ (reference sequence). V lost 1 base to trimming and J lost 8 bases, with 29 bases between them. The CDR3 is 19 amino acids. This CDR3 reads CASSLDSLGTRSAPRGYTF. In DNA form, the CDR3 reads TGTGCCAGCAGCTTAGATTCCCTGGGGACACGGAGTGCTCCCCGGGGCTACACCTTC.

In the case of this clone: The junction does not match germline at one end; this may be a read error. The chain couples TRBV7-7 to TRBJ2-3; perhaps TRBD2 as D (6 bases). The germline V gene has CDR1 SSHAT and CDR2 FNYEAQ (reference sequence). The CDR3 sequence is 16 residues long. This CDR3 is CASSLGGGSGTDTQYF. The CDR3 DNA sequence: TGTGCTAGCAGCTTAGGCGGAGGGAGTGGCACAGATACGCAGTATTTT.

V is TRBV5-1 and J is TRBJ2-2; 10 bases map to TRBD1. CDR1 is SGHRS, CDR2 YFSETQ, per germline. This CDR3 contains 16 residues. V dropped 6 bases and J dropped 6; count of bases not matched to a gene: 11. This CDR3 is CASTQRQGAGAGELFF. The CDR3 DNA sequence: TGCGCCAGCACCCAACGACAGGGGGCAGGGGCCGGGGAGCTGTTTTTT.

The V and J genes are TRBV5-5 and TRBJ2-7; 11 bases are shared with TRBD1. CDR1 and CDR2 (germline): SGHKS, YYEKEE (reference sequence). This CDR3 has 14 amino acids. J was trimmed by 4 bases and V by 4 bases; bases with no gene match: 4. Here the CDR3 reads CASSPGQGAYEQYF. The CDR3 region has the DNA TGTGCCAGCAGCCCAGGACAGGGGGCATACGAGCAGTACTTC.

The V gene is TRBV21-1, the J gene TRBJ1-4; the D segment call TRBD1 is taken from the table without a DNA check. TRBV21-1 is recorded as a pseudogene. There are 15 residues in the CDR3. The CDR3 bases are TGTGCCAGCAGCTTAAACAGGGCATTGGAGGAAAAACTGTTTTTT. Protein sequence: CASSLNRALEEKLFF.

As for this clone: Other DNA sequences from this sample encode an identical CDR3 as well. This chain links TRBV7-2 with TRBJ2-7; 7 bases fit TRBD1. Germline loops: CDR1 SGHTA, CDR2 FQGNSA. There are 13 residues in the CDR3. V gave up 3 bases and J gave up 1 base; unmatched junction bases: 0. The CDR3 coding sequence is TGTGCCAGCAGCTTGGACAGGTCCTACGAGCAGTACTTC. As protein: CASSLDRSYEQYF.

This clone appeared a few times. This chain uses TRBV27 with TRBJ1-1; D perhaps matches TRBD1 (6 bases). The germline CDR1 and CDR2 sequences are MNHEY and SMNVEV (reference sequence). Trimming removed 5 bases at V and 0 bases at J, with 10 bases between. The CDR3 runs 14 residues. CDR3 region: CASSATGMNTEAFF. DNA for the CDR3: TGTGCCAGCAGTGCGACAGGTATGAACACTGAAGCTTTCTTT.

The chain couples TRBV18 to TRBJ2-7, with 8 positions matching TRBD1. The V segment lost 3 bases and the J segment 1 base; nucleotides outside the gene matches: 11. Germline V gene sequence: CDR1 KGHSH, CDR2 LQKENI. CDR3 length: 17 amino acids. The CDR3: CASSPSGAGGASYEQYF. The CDR3 coding sequence is TGTGCCAGCTCACCGTCGGGGGCAGGGGGCGCGTCCTACGAGCAGTACTTC.

The chain links TRBV7-6 to TRBJ1-2; the D is unclear. Germline V gene lookup returns CDR1 SGHVS and CDR2 FNYEAQ. CDR3 length: 13 amino acids. With 5 bases removed from V and 7 bases from J, the gap between germline ends came to 14 bases. DNA for the CDR3: TGTGCCAGCAGCCCGTGGGCCGTCTCTGGCTACACCTTC. Translating it yields CASSPWAVSGYTF.

V is TRBV6-5 and J is TRBJ2-3, with 9 positions matching TRBD1. The germline V gene encodes CDR1 MNHEY and CDR2 SVGAGI. J lost 4 bases, V lost 8 bases, and 10 bases had no gene match. CDR3 size: 15 residues. The CDR3 DNA sequence: TGTGCCAGCCACGACAGGGGGGGGCTCGCAGATACGCAGTATTTT. This codes for CASHDRGGLADTQYF.

This clone was found once. The chain recombines TRBV5-4 with TRBJ2-3; the match to TRBD2 covers 7 bases. J lost 1 base, V lost 1 base, and 6 bases had no gene match. Germline CDR1 and CDR2: SGHNT and YYREEE (reference sequence). This CDR3 has 16 residues. CDR3 nucleotides: TGTGCCAGCAGCTTGCCTCCCAGCGGGGGCACAGATACGCAGTATTTT. It translates to CASSLPPSGGTDTQYF.

The rearrangement uses TRBV7-8 and TRBJ1-1; 8 bases map to TRBD1. Germline V gives CDR1 SGHVS, CDR2 FQNEAQ. This CDR3 has 16 residues. With V trimmed by 0 bases and J by 1 base, 4 bases remained unmatched. The CDR3 DNA reads TGTGCCAGCAGCTTAGCGAGGGGACAGGCGAACACTGAAGCTTTCTTT. Its translation is CASSLARGQANTEAFF. Filled out from reference TRBV7-8 and TRBJ1-1, the complete variable domain reads GAGVSQSPRYKVAKRGQDVALRCDPISGHVSLFWYQQALGQGPEFLTYFQNEAQLDKSGLPSDRFFAERPEGSVSTLKIQRTQQEDSAVYLCASSLARGQANTEAFFGQGTRLTVV.

The J gene is TRBJ1-5, the V gene TRBV6-2 or TRBV6-3; D gene ambiguous. The length of the CDR3 is 15 residues. The V gene's germline CDR1 is MNHEY and CDR2 SVGEGT. V was cut by 4 bases and J by 2 bases, with 12 bases left in between. The CDR3 DNA is TGTGCCAGCAGTTGGCCCCAGCAGGGCAATCAGCCCCAGCATTTT. It translates to CASSWPQQGNQPQHF.